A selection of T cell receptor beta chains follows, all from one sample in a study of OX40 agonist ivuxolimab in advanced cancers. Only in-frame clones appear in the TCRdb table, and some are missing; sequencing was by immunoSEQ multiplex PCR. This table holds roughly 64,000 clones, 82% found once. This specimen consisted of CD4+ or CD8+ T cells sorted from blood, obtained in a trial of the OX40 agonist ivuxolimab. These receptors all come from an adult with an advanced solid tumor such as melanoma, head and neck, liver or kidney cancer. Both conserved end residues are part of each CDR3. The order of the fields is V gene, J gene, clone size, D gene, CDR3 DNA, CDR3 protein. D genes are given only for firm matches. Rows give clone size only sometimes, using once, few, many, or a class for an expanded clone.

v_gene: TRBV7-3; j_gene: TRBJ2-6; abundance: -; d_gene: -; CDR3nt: TGTGCCAGCAGCGCCCAAGTAGCTGGGGCCAACGTCCTGACTTTC; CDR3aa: CASSAQVAGANVLTF
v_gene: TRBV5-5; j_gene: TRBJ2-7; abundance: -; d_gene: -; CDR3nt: TGTGCCAGCAGCTTGAATGATTGGGGTTACGAGCAGTACTTC; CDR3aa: CASSLNDWGYEQYF
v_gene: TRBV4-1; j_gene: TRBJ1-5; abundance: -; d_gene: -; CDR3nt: TGCGCCAGCAGCCAAGGGACTGCTAGCAATCAGCCCCAGCATTTT; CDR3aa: CASSQGTASNQPQHF
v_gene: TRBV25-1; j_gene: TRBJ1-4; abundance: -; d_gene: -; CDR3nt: TGTGCCAGCAGCCCCCGCTATGGGGGGGATGGCGAAAAACTGTTTTTT; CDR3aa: CASSPRYGGDGEKLFF
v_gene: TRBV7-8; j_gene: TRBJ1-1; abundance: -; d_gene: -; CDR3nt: TGTGCCAGCAGCTTAGCGGAACCGGGGCTGGGGACTGAAGCTTTCTTT; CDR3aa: CASSLAEPGLGTEAFF
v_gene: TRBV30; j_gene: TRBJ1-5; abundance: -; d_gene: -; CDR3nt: TGTGCCTGGAGTGTTAACTTAGGTGATCAGCCCCAGCATTTT; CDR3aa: CAWSVNLGDQPQHF
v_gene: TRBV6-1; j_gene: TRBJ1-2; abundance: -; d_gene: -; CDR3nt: TGTGCCAGCAGTGTCGTGGGGCACTCTGGCTACACCTTC; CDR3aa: CASSVVGHSGYTF
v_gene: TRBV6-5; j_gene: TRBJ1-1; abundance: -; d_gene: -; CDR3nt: TGTGCCAGCAGTTATGAGACTGAAGCTTTCTTT; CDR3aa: CASSYETEAFF
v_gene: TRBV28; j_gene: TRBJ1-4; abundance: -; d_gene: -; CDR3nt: TGTGCCAGCACGGTGCCTTCGAATGAAAAACTGTTTTTT; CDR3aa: CASTVPSNEKLFF
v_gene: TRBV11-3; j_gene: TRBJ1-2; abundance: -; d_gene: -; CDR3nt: TGTGCCAGCAGCTTAGAAGCAGGGGACTATGGCTACACCTTC; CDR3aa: CASSLEAGDYGYTF
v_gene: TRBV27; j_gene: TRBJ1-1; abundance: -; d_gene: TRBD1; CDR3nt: TGTGCCAGCAGTTTTCTCGACAGGGGTAGGGCTTTCTTT; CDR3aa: CASSFLDRGRAFF
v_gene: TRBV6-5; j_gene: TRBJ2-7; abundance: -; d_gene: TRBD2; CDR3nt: TGTGCCAGCAGTTCACCGGGACTAACCTACGAGCAGTACTTC; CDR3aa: CASSSPGLTYEQYF
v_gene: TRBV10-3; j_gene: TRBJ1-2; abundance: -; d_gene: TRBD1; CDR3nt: TGTGCCATCACAAGGGGACAGGGAGGCATCTATGGCTACACCTTC; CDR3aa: CAITRGQGGIYGYTF
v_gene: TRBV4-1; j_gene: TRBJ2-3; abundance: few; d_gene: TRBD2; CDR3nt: TGCGCCAGCAGCCAAGCCGGGACTAGCGGGGCCGGTAGCACAGATACGCAGTATTTT; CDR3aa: CASSQAGTSGAGSTDTQYF
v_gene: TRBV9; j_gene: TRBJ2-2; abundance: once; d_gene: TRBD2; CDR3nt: TGTGCCAGCAGCGTAGCCACCCGGGGAGCTAGCGGGGGTACCGGGGAGCTGTTTTTT; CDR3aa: CASSVATRGASGGTGELFF
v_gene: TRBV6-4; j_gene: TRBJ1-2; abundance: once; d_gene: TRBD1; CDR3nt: TGTGCCAGCAGTCCGGGACAGGGGGCCGGCGGCTACACCTTC; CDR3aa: CASSPGQGAGGYTF
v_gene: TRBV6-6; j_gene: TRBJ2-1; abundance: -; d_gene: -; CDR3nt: TGTGCCAGCAGGACCGGTTTCCACAATGAGCAGTTCTTC; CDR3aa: CASRTGFHNEQFF